Sequencing of this T cell receptor (beta chain) was carried out in a study of cytomegalovirus exposure and HLA in healthy donors (dated by TCRdb to the late 2010s). Some background on the complete study: According to a later analysis, the roughly 120 validation repertoires were produced on the same platform as the roughly 720 repertoires of the first cohort. The study was designed to test whether signatures of past pathogen exposure could be identified by cataloging public T cell receptors. A separate validation cohort of roughly 120 different subjects was used in addition to the roughly 670-subject first cohort. To predict cytomegalovirus infection status, the study combined high-throughput TCR immunosequencing, statistical association of individual TCRs with disease status, and machine learning. What the authors observed across the whole study: The study listed 164 TCR beta chains as associated with cytomegalovirus. All 120 or so repertoires were used to score co-occurrence in the validation cohort in a later analysis, because that analysis had no HLA typing for the cohort. In both the original and validation cohorts, the classifier was reported to diagnose cytomegalovirus status with high specificity and sensitivity. Three of the identified cytomegalovirus-associated TCR beta chains were confirmed in vitro to be specific for cytomegalovirus antigens. While some public TCRs were present in many individuals, most TCR sequences turned up only very rarely across donors. Subsequent analysis determined that TCRs grouped into clusters in the first cohort also showed a tendency toward co-occurrence across the roughly 130 validation repertoires, and approximately 94% of cluster scores exceeded 0. It was suggested by the authors that the approach could potentially be generalized to other disease states and immunological phenotypes.

Worth noting for this clone: Its target antigen remains unknown. Base qualities are not at hand, and no much larger clone is one base apart.

The library relied on the immunoSEQ multiplex PCR assay. The authors' analysis ran thus. A statistical classification framework was developed to diagnose cytomegalovirus status using the catalog of TCR beta chain sequences. TCRdb stores this immuneACCESS table with in-frame sequences only. Part of the clones is absent; in the studies checked, under half of the shortfall reflects unresolved V genes, and no reason is known for the rest. From that table come the V and J calls and clone size; the DNA was used to work out D and trimming. The sample table records around 150,000 clones; 86% of these occur just once. 5% to 7% of the sample lies in the top ten. The donors were included in the validation cohort of 90 to 150 subjects, a group kept apart from the roughly 700-subject first cohort. Sequences were obtained from PBMCs. The clonotype originates from a woman aged 25 to 39 in good health and CMV-seronegative.

The sequenced DNA is TGTGCCAGCAGCGCCCCCCGGGACCACGCGGGCGACGAGCAGTACTTC. Translated, it reads CASSAPRDHAGDEQYF. The chain is made from TRBV2 and TRBJ2-7; the D gene could be either TRBD1 or TRBD2, each agreeing at 5 bases. The CDR3 spans 16 residues, from the cysteine through the phenylalanine. Only the CDR3 portion is preserved as DNA: 48 bases, with reading frame beginning at the first base. Trimming removed 6 bases from V and 5 bases from J, leaving 23 bases between the germline ends. CDR1 and CDR2, looked up from the germline V gene, are SNHLY and FYNNEI. With all but the CDR3 taken from the reference TRBV2 and TRBJ2-7 genes, the full variable domain is: EPEVTQTPSHQVTQMGQEVILRCVPISNHLYFYWYRQILGQKVEFLVSFYNNEISEKSEIFDDQFSVERPDGSNFTLKIRSTKLEDSAMYFCASSAPRDHAGDEQYFGPGTRLTVT.